This paragraph reports one T cell receptor (beta chain). What it binds is unknown. This specimen comes from a study of STAT5B mutations in CD4+ large granular lymphocyte leukemia. Repertoires were generated with immunoSEQ multiplex PCR, while TCRdb's copy carries only in-frame clones and drops some. Of about 21,000 clones listed, roughly 77% were seen once; the top ten hold 30%. Study results and caveats: Compared with healthy controls (2/35), patient top clones favored TRBV06 (8/27).

The germline V gene has CDR1 SGHRS and CDR2 YFSETQ. This CDR3 has 15 residues. With 4 bases removed from V and 6 bases from J, the gap between germline ends came to 17 bases. The clonotype was recovered from a human donor in good health. The sequencing input was CD4+ T cells from blood buffy coats. V and J are TRBV5-1 and TRBJ2-1; unclear D gene. The CDR3 nucleotides are TGCGCCAGCAGCCCTAGTGCCCCTTCCGTCAATGAGCAGTTCTTC. This gives the protein CASSPSAPSVNEQFF.